A single sample gave rise to the 32 T cell receptor beta chains below, sequenced in a study of CD8 T cells in ankylosing spondylitis. General study points: Ankylosing spondylitis blood seemed to carry a telltale TCR beta motif made of seven or eight highly homologous variants.

TCRdb re-called the 5' RACE reads with MiXCR, one entry per CDR3 protein. Of 350,000 to 450,000 distinct CDR3 sequences listed, approximately 26% were seen once; the top ten hold about 0.92%. What these receptors recognize is not known. The sequenced sample was blood, either unsorted or a sorted T cell fraction (not recorded which). The receptors stem from a male donor with ankylosing spondylitis.

The V gene is TRBV5-1, the J gene TRBJ1-1; 9 bases agree with TRBD1. J gave up 7 bases and V 0 bases, and 7 bases lay outside the gene matches. Germline CDR1 reads SGHRS; CDR2 reads YFSETQ. The CDR3 has 15 residues. CDR3 coding DNA: TGCGCCAGCAGCTTGGCACAGGGGGCAGCTGGTGAAGCTTTCTTT. Residues: CASSLAQGAAGEAFF.

This sequence joins TRBV25-1 and TRBJ2-1; the D is unclear. Germline V gene sequence: CDR1 MGHDK, CDR2 SYGVNS. This CDR3 has 15 residues. V lost 3 bases and J lost 8, with 17 bases in between. The CDR3 region is CASSEGGTSVDEQFF. The DNA of the CDR3 is TGTGCCAGCAGTGAGGGTGGAACCTCCGTCGATGAGCAGTTCTTC.

This clonotype was seen a few times. The chain employs TRBV29-1 and TRBJ1-1; no clear D gene. Trimming left V 7 bases short and J 1 base short, with 7 bases between. The CDR3 length is 11 residues. CDR1 is SQVTM and CDR2 is ANQGSEA in the germline V gene. The CDR3 region has the DNA TGCAGCGCCGCAGAGAACACTGAAGCTTTCTTT. It encodes CSAAENTEAFF.

This clonotype was seen a few times. This rearrangement joins TRBV3-1 to TRBJ2-1; 7 bases are a match to TRBD1. Germline V gene sequence: CDR1 LGHDT, CDR2 YNNKEL (reference sequence). With 1 base clipped from V and 3 bases from J, the junction kept 3 bases outside the gene matches. The CDR3 loop spans 15 amino acids. The CDR3 here is CASSQAPGGYNEQFF. The CDR3 DNA reads as TGTGCCAGCAGCCAAGCACCAGGGGGCTACAATGAGCAGTTCTTC.

This clonotype was detected a few times. This rearrangement joins TRBV5-1 to TRBJ2-7, with 10 bases fitting TRBD2. V lost 3 bases to trimming and J lost 3 bases; unmatched junction nucleotides: 6. The CDR3 loop spans 15 amino acids. Germline values: CDR1 SGHRS, CDR2 YFSETQ. Here the CDR3 DNA reads TGCGCCAGCAGCTGGACGTCTAGCGGGAGCTACGAGCAGTACTTC. It codes for CASSWTSSGSYEQYF.

This clonotype was detected only a few times. The genes are TRBV20-1 and TRBJ1-5, with D perhaps TRBD1 (6 bases). Trimming took 6 bases from V and 2 from J, leaving 11 bases between them. CDR1 and CDR2 (germline): DFQATT, SNEGSKA (reference sequence). The CDR3 is 13 amino acids. CDR3 nucleotide sequence: TGCAGTGCAAGGACAGAGGGCAATCAGCCCCAGCATTTT. It encodes CSARTEGNQPQHF.

This chain uses TRBV29-1 with TRBJ2-3; TRBD2 agrees at 12 bases. Germline trimming cut 6 bases from V and 6 bases from J; bases unmatched to any gene: 7. CDR1 is SQVTM and CDR2 is ANQGSEA in the germline V gene. The CDR3 is made up of 14 amino acids. The CDR3 DNA is TGCAGCGTGGCTAGCGGGAGGGCCAGCGATACGCAGTATTTT. Its translation: CSVASGRASDTQYF.

The genes are TRBV11-3 and TRBJ2-3; 10 bases align to TRBD2. The J segment lost 4 bases and the V segment lost 5 bases, leaving 6 bases of the junction unmatched. The germline gives CDR1 SGHNT, CDR2 YENEEA. The CDR3 spans 15 residues. The CDR3 protein is CASSPSGRGPDTQYF. For the CDR3, the DNA is TGTGCCAGCAGCCCGAGCGGGAGGGGCCCAGATACGCAGTATTTT. Supplemented by reference TRBV11-3 and TRBJ2-3, the full variable domain reads EAGVVQSPRYKIIEKKQPVAFWCNPISGHNTLYWYLQNLGQGPELLIRYENEEAVDDSQLPKDRFSAERLKGVDSTLKIQPAELGDSAVYLCASSPSGRGPDTQYFGPGTRLTVL.

The genes are TRBV7-2 and TRBJ2-7; D possibly corresponds to TRBD1 (6 bases). V gave up 2 bases and J gave up 3 bases, with 14 bases separating them. This CDR3 has 15 residues. Germline V lookup: CDR1 SGHTA, CDR2 FQGNSA. CDR3 residues: CASSLFSGENYEQYV. In DNA, the CDR3 is TGTGCCAGCAGCTTATTTTCAGGGGAAAACTACGAGCAGTACGTC.

V gene TRBV5-1 combines with J gene TRBJ2-7; TRBD2 aligns across 7 bases. Germline-derived CDR1 and CDR2 are SGHRS and YFSETQ. With V trimmed by 2 bases and J by 6 bases, 8 bases remained unmatched. The CDR3 consists of 14 residues. Written as DNA, the CDR3 is TGCGCCAGCAGCTTTGACGGGAGGTACGGCGAGCAGTACGTC. This gives the protein CASSFDGRYGEQYV.

This clonotype has ten or more counts. The J gene is TRBJ1-3, the V gene TRBV3-1; D is undetermined. Trimming cost V 1 base and J 1 base, with 2 bases left between them. The germline gives CDR1 LGHDT, CDR2 YNNKEL (reference sequence). CDR3 length: 13 amino acids. The CDR3 nucleotides are TGTGCCAGCAGCCAAGGGTCTGGAAACACCATATATTTT. Its protein product is CASSQGSGNTIYF.

This clonotype has more than one count but fewer than ten. V is TRBV12-3 or TRBV12-4 and J is TRBJ2-6; 9 bases match TRBD2. V trimming: 4 bases; J trimming: 1 base; junction bases outside the gene matches: 17. CDR3 length: 21 residues. The CDR3 DNA reads TGTGCCAGCAGTTCGTCCGGGATAAGCGGGAGGACGGCTTCTGGGGCCAACGTCCTGACTTTC. This codes for CASSSSGISGRTASGANVLTF.

This clonotype has a handful of counts. This chain connects TRBV2 to TRBJ2-5; D remains unclear. The V gene's germline CDR1 is SNHLY and CDR2 FYNNEI. Trimming shortened V by 6 bases and J by 0 bases, and 14 bases separated the two germline ends. This CDR3 has 15 residues. The DNA of the CDR3 is TGTGCCAGCAGGAGTATCCCAAGAAACCAAGAGACCCAGTACTTC. Amino acid sequence: CASRSIPRNQETQYF.

CDR3: CASSKDSQNTEAFF. CDR3 coding DNA: TGCGCCAGCAGCAAGGACAGTCAGAACACTGAAGCTTTCTTT. The V call is TRBV5-1, the J call TRBJ1-1; maybe TRBD1 (6 bases). V shed 4 bases and J shed 1 base, with 11 bases lying between them. Germline V gene sequence: CDR1 SGHRS, CDR2 YFSETQ. The CDR3 is made up of 14 amino acids. The full variable domain, in which reference TRBV5-1 and TRBJ1-1 provide the parts outside the CDR3, is KAGVTQTPRYLIKTRGQQVTLSCSPISGHRSVSWYQQTPGQGLQFLFEYFSETQRNKGNFPGRFSGRQFSNSRSEMNVSTLELGDSALYLCASSKDSQNTEAFFGQGTRLTVV.

Concerning this clonotype itself: One end of the junction does not line up with germline, which may come from a read error. The V and J genes are TRBV6-6 and TRBJ2-5; TRBD2 aligns across 7 bases. Germline V gene lookup returns CDR1 MNHNY and CDR2 SVGAGI (reference sequence). The CDR3 length is 13 residues. For the CDR3, the DNA is TGTGCCAGCAATTACGCGGGGGAAGAGACCCAGTACTTC. Translation gives CASNYAGEETQYF.

The J gene is TRBJ1-3, the V gene TRBV6-1; D call uncertain. This CDR3 comprises 16 residues. Trimming removed 6 bases at V and 1 base at J, with 16 bases between. Germline CDR1 and CDR2: MNHNS and SASEGT. The CDR3 nucleotides read TGTGCCAGCAGGGCCGGGTGGGTGATTTCTGGAAACACCATATATTTT. It translates to CASRAGWVISGNTIYF.

The chain employs TRBV27 and TRBJ2-1; 11 nucleotides agree with TRBD2. Germline V gene sequence: CDR1 MNHEY, CDR2 SMNVEV (reference sequence). This CDR3 spans 16 amino acids. With 7 bases clipped from V and 1 base from J, the junction kept 6 bases outside the gene matches. As DNA, the CDR3 is TGTGCCAGCACCACGACTAGCGGGAATTCCTACAATGAGCAGTTCTTC. It yields the protein CASTTTSGNSYNEQFF.

V usage is TRBV11-3 and J usage is TRBJ2-6; tentatively, D is TRBD1 (6 bases). The CDR3 contains 15 residues. Germline CDR1 SGHNT, CDR2 YENEEA. V lost 4 bases to trimming and J lost 4 bases, with 11 bases between them. This CDR3 reads CASSSTGNGANVLTF. DNA for the CDR3: TGTGCCAGCAGCTCAACAGGGAACGGGGCCAACGTCCTGACTTTC.

The CDR3 DNA sequence: TGTGCCAGCAGCCAAGTACGGGGGAAAGAGACCCAGTACTTC. Amino acids: CASSQVRGKETQYF. The chain has TRBV3-1 and TRBJ2-5; a weak D match, TRBD2 (6 bases). Trimming removed 1 base from V and 3 bases from J, with 9 bases in between. From germline, CDR1 is LGHDT and CDR2 YNNKEL (reference sequence). The CDR3 loop spans 14 amino acids.

This clonotype was recorded at least ten times. The chain couples TRBV6-4 to TRBJ1-2; D might be TRBD1 (5 bases). Germline V gene data show CDR1 as MRHNA and CDR2 as SNTAGT. The CDR3 is 17 residues long. Deletions cut 2 bases from V and 5 bases from J, with 21 bases between. CDR3 amino acids: CASSDTLHQGVDYGYTF. CDR3 DNA: TGTGCCAGCAGTGACACATTACACCAGGGAGTTGATTATGGCTACACCTTC.

The sample holds a few counts of this clonotype. This chain links TRBV2 with TRBJ2-7, with a weak D call TRBD2 (5 bases). V dropped 6 bases and J dropped 3 bases, with 9 bases sitting between them. Germline V lookup: CDR1 SNHLY, CDR2 FYNNEI. This CDR3 is 12 amino acids long. The CDR3 is CASSGIYYEQYF. Written as DNA, the CDR3 is TGTGCCAGCAGCGGGATTTACTACGAGCAGTACTTC.

The CDR3 sequence: CASSLKGLAQIPYEQYV. The CDR3 nucleotides are TGTGCCAGCAGTTTAAAGGGACTAGCTCAAATCCCCTACGAGCAGTACGTC. The genes are TRBV27 and TRBJ2-7; 9 bases map to TRBD2. The CDR3 covers 17 residues. Trimming took 2 bases from V and 2 from J; bases not matched to a gene: 10. Per germline, CDR1 MNHEY and CDR2 SMNVEV (reference sequence).

The CDR3 here is CASGWDGEGGYTF. The CDR3 DNA follows: TGTGCCAGCGGTTGGGACGGGGAGGGTGGCTACACCTTC. The chain recombines TRBV28 with TRBJ1-2; TRBD1 is a possible D gene (5 bases). The CDR3 consists of 13 residues. The germline gives CDR1 MDHEN, CDR2 SYDVKM. The germline V and J ends were trimmed by 8 bases and 7 bases, with 17 bases remaining between them.

This clonotype was counted a few times. The J gene is TRBJ2-3, the V gene TRBV20-1; 9 bases are a match to TRBD2. Trimming removed 4 bases from V and 0 bases from J; junction bases left unmatched: 5. The CDR3 is 15 amino acids. Germline CDR1 is DFQATT and CDR2 is SNEGSKA (reference sequence). CDR3 sequence: CSAKPSGVSTDTQYF. CDR3 nucleotides: TGCAGTGCTAAACCTAGCGGGGTTAGCACAGATACGCAGTATTTT.

The chain combines TRBV7-6 with TRBJ2-1, with a tentative D call TRBD2 (6 bases). Germline V gene lookup returns CDR1 SGHVS and CDR2 FNYEAQ. The CDR3 spans 18 residues. The germline V and J ends were trimmed by 1 base and 0 bases, with 16 bases remaining between them. This CDR3 is CASSLEGTGPTSYNEQFF. CDR3 coding DNA: TGTGCCAGCAGCTTAGAAGGGACTGGCCCCACCTCCTACAATGAGCAGTTCTTC.

The rearrangement uses TRBV12-3 or TRBV12-4 and TRBJ2-1; no clear D gene. This CDR3 region has 13 residues. V was cut by 6 bases and J by 0 bases, with 6 bases left in between. DNA of the CDR3: TGTGCCAGCAGGGAGAGCTCCTACAATGAGCAGTTCTTC. Its protein product is CASRESSYNEQFF.

This chain uses TRBV25-1 with TRBJ2-5, with D possibly being TRBD1 (6 bases). From germline, CDR1 is MGHDK and CDR2 SYGVNS. This CDR3 has 12 amino acids. Deletions cut 8 bases from V and 5 bases from J, with 12 bases between. In nucleotides, the CDR3 is TGTGCCAGCCAGGGGAATGACGAGACCCAGTACTTC. As protein: CASQGNDETQYF.

The chain links TRBV28 to TRBJ2-3, with D perhaps matching TRBD2 (6 bases). V was cut by 5 bases and J by 4 bases, with 16 bases left in between. CDR1 and CDR2 (germline): MDHEN, SYDVKM. The CDR3 length is 15 residues. In DNA form, the CDR3 reads TGTGCCAGCAGTCGGGCCGGGAGTCTCGCAGATACGCAGTATTTT. Amino acids: CASSRAGSLADTQYF.

There are a few counts of this clonotype. The junction does not match germline at one end; this may be a read error. This chain uses TRBV19 with TRBJ2-1, with D hard to call. CDR1 LNHDA and CDR2 SQIVND come from the germline V gene (reference sequence). The CDR3 length is 11 residues. The CDR3 loop reads CASSPPWSRCF. Written as DNA, the CDR3 is TGTGCCAGTAGTCCCCCTTGGTCTCGGTGCTTC.

The chain uses TRBV7-9 and TRBJ1-1; D is unclear. V was trimmed by 6 bases and J by 1 base, leaving 15 bases between them. Germline V gene lookup returns CDR1 SEHNR and CDR2 FQNEAQ (reference sequence). The length of the CDR3 is 15 residues. CDR3 sequence reads: CASSQVSGGNTEAFF. The DNA of the CDR3 is TGTGCCAGCAGTCAAGTTTCGGGCGGGAACACTGAAGCTTTCTTT. Combining the CDR3 with reference TRBV7-9 and TRBJ1-1 gives the whole variable domain DTGVSQNPRHKITKRGQNVTFRCDPISEHNRLYWYRQTLGQGPEFLTYFQNEAQLEKSRLLSDRFSAERPKGSFSTLEIQRTEQGDSAMYLCASSQVSGGNTEAFFGQGTRLTVV.

The V gene is TRBV6-2 or TRBV6-3, the J gene TRBJ2-1; 15 nucleotides align to TRBD2. CDR3 length equals 17 residues. Germline-derived CDR1 and CDR2 are MNHEY and SVGEGT. V gave up 6 bases and J gave up 8 bases; unmatched junction bases: 11. This CDR3 reads CASSRPEGTSGRYEQFF. CDR3 DNA sequence: TGTGCCAGCAGCCGGCCCGAAGGGACTAGCGGGAGGTATGAGCAGTTCTTC.

V usage is TRBV5-1 and J usage is TRBJ2-2; 11 bases align to TRBD2. The CDR3 consists of 16 residues. The germline V gene has CDR1 SGHRS and CDR2 YFSETQ. Trimming cost V 5 bases and J 4 bases; bases outside gene matches: 7. The CDR3 is CASRPGTSGFTGELFF. The CDR3 bases are TGCGCCAGCAGGCCCGGGACTAGCGGATTCACCGGGGAGCTGTTTTTT. Drawing the rest from reference TRBV5-1 and TRBJ2-2, the complete variable domain is KAGVTQTPRYLIKTRGQQVTLSCSPISGHRSVSWYQQTPGQGLQFLFEYFSETQRNKGNFPGRFSGRQFSNSRSEMNVSTLELGDSALYLCASRPGTSGFTGELFFGEGSRLTVL.